This paragraph reports one T cell receptor beta chain. These data are taken from a study of shared clonotypes between healthy human individuals. V was pared by 6 bases and J by 3 bases, with 18 bases between. The CDR3 is 15 residues long. Germline CDR1 MNHEY, CDR2 SVGAGI. TCRdb's table, derived via immunoSEQ multiplex PCR, lists solely in-frame clones and lacks some. The sample carries 520,000 or so clones, 79% recorded once. This receptor was taken from a woman aged 40-49 years in good health. Some clones in this sample may be carry-over from other donors' samples. Sequencing used PBMCs. V is TRBV6-5 and J is TRBJ2-7; unclear D gene. The CDR3 coding sequence is TGTGCCAGCAGGGGCGGACGGAATGTCGTCTACGAGCAGTACTTC. It encodes CASRGGRNVVYEQYF.